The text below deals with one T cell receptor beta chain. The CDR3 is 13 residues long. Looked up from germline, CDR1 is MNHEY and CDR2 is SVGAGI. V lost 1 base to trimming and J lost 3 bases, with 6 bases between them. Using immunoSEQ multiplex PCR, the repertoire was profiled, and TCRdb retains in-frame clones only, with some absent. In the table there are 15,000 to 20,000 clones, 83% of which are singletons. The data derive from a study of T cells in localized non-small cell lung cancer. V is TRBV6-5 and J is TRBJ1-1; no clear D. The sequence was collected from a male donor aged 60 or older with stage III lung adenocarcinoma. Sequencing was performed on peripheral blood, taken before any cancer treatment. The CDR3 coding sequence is TGTGCCAGCAGTTACTGGCAGGACACTGAAGCTTTCTTT. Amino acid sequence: CASSYWQDTEAFF.